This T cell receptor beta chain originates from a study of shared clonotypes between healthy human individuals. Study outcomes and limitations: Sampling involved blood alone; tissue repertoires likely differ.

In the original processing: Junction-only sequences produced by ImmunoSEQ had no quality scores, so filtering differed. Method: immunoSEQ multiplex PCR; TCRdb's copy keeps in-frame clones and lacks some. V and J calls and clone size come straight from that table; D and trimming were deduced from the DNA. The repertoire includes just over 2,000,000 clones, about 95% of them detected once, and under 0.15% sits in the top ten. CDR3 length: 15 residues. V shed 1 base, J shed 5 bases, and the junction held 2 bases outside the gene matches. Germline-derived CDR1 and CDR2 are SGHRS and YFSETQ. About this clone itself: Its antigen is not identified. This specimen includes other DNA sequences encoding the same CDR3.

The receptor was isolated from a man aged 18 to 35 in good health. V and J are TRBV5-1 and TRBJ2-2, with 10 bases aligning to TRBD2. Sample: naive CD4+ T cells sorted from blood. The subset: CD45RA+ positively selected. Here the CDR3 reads CASSLRAGGTGELFF. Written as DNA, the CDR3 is TGCGCCAGCAGCTTGCGAGCGGGAGGGACCGGGGAGCTGTTTTTT.